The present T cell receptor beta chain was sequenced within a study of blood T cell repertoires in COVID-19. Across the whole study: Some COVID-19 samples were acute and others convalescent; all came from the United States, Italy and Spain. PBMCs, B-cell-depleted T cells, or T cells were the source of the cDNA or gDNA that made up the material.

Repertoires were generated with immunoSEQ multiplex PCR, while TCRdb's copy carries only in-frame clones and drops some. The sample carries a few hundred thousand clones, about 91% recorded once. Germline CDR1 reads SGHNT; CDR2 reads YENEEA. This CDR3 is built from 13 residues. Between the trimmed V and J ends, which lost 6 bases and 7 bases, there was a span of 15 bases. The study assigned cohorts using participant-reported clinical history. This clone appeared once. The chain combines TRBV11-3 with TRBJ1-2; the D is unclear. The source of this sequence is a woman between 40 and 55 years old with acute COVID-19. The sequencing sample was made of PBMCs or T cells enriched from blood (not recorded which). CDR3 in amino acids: CASSASSWSGYTF. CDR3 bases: TGTGCCAGCAGTGCTTCGAGTTGGAGTGGCTACACCTTC.